Following are 22 T cell receptor beta chains from one sample sequenced in a study of CD8+CD57+ T cells in acquired aplastic anemia. The patients chosen for sequencing had shown expansion of CD8+CD57+ cells (detected by flow cytometry). Researchers used genomic DNA as the template to profile TCR beta VDJ and CDR3. MiXCR was run by TCRdb on the reads, yielding one entry per CDR3 protein. The sample has tens of thousands of distinct CDR3 sequences, about three quarters seen once; the top ten hold roughly 80%. Sequenced material: sorted CD4+, CD8+, or CD8+CD57+ T cells (not recorded which) from PBMCs. Receptors originate from a human donor with aplastic anemia.

The V call is TRBV5-4, the J call TRBJ2-2; D unclear. V lost 4 bases to trimming and J lost 4 bases, with 8 bases between them. The CDR3 runs to 13 residues. Germline-derived CDR1 and CDR2 are SGHNT and YYREEE (reference sequence). The CDR3 is CASSRSSTGELFF. CDR3 coding DNA: TGTGCCAGCAGCCGTAGTAGCACCGGGGAGCTGTTTTTT.

The genes are TRBV2 and TRBJ2-7; 7 bases align to TRBD1. Germline V lookup: CDR1 SNHLY, CDR2 FYNNEI. The CDR3 spans 13 residues. Germline trimming cut 6 bases from V and 0 bases from J; bases unmatched to any gene: 2. CDR3 in DNA: TGTGCCAGCAGGGGGACAGACTCCTACGAGCAGTACTTC. This sequence encodes CASRGTDSYEQYF.

The chain has TRBV25-1 and TRBJ2-3; D remains ambiguous. This CDR3 comprises 17 residues. V lost 3 bases to trimming and J lost 0 bases, with 16 bases between them. Per germline, CDR1 MGHDK and CDR2 SYGVNS. CDR3 DNA: TGTGCCAGCAGTGATTTGTGGGGAACCACTAGCACAGATACGCAGTATTTT. This codes for CASSDLWGTTSTDTQYF.

The chain carries TRBV20-1 and TRBJ2-7; 10 bases fit TRBD1. The J segment lost 2 bases and the V segment lost 6 bases, leaving 10 bases of the junction unmatched. The V gene's germline CDR1 is DFQATT and CDR2 SNEGSKA (reference sequence). The CDR3 runs 15 residues. The CDR3 reads CSAWSVGTGAYEQYF. DNA for the CDR3: TGCAGTGCCTGGAGTGTAGGGACAGGGGCCTACGAGCAGTACTTC.

This clonotype was recorded once. The CDR3 is CASRGYSYNEQFF. For the CDR3, the DNA is TGTGCCAGTAGAGGATACTCCTACAATGAGCAGTTCTTC. This sequence joins TRBV19 and TRBJ2-1, with D unresolved. CDR1 LNHDA and CDR2 SQIVND come from the germline V gene (reference sequence). Trimming left V 6 bases short and J 0 bases short, with 6 bases between. The CDR3 is made up of 13 amino acids.

The V call is TRBV5-8, the J call TRBJ2-3; D is unclear. CDR1 is SGHTS, CDR2 YDEGEE, per germline. The CDR3 length is 10 residues. The germline V and J ends were trimmed by 2 bases and 7 bases, with 2 bases remaining between them. CDR3: CASSFNTQYF. The CDR3 bases are TGTGCCAGCAGCTTTAATACGCAGTATTTT.

The genes are TRBV20-1 and TRBJ1-1; perhaps TRBD1 as D (5 bases). The CDR3 sequence is 14 residues long. V lost 5 bases and J lost 3, with 16 bases in between. Germline V gene sequence: CDR1 DFQATT, CDR2 SNEGSKA (reference sequence). CDR3 region: CSAPFGAGDTEAFF. The CDR3 DNA follows: TGCAGTGCTCCCTTTGGGGCCGGGGACACTGAAGCTTTCTTT.

The chain is built from TRBV15 and TRBJ2-3, with 9 bases fitting TRBD2. Trimming cost V 3 bases and J 1 base; bases outside gene matches: 8. The CDR3 contains 17 residues. In germline, CDR1 is LNHNV, CDR2 YYDKDF (reference sequence). CDR3 in amino acids: CATSRYRAGGGTDTQYF. The CDR3, as DNA: TGTGCCACCAGCAGGTATAGAGCGGGGGGTGGCACAGATACGCAGTATTTT.

The chain links TRBV10-3 to TRBJ2-7, with 9 bases matching TRBD1. The V segment lost 11 bases and the J segment 4 bases; nucleotides outside the gene matches: 9. Germline V CDR1 and CDR2: ENHRY, SYGVKD. The CDR3 length is 13 residues. Here the CDR3 DNA reads TGTGCCGCGACCGGGACAGGGAATTACGAGCAGTACTTC. Protein sequence: CAATGTGNYEQYF.

This clonotype has ten or more counts. V and J are TRBV2 and TRBJ1-5, with D perhaps matching TRBD1 (5 bases). V lost 3 bases, J lost 3 bases, and 12 bases lay in between. The germline V gene has CDR1 SNHLY and CDR2 FYNNEI. CDR3 size: 15 residues. CDR3 protein: CASSEPGRNNQPQHF. DNA for the CDR3: TGTGCCAGCAGTGAGCCGGGACGGAACAATCAGCCCCAGCATTTT.

Turning to this clonotype: One junction end disagrees with the germline gene, perhaps due to a read error. The genes are TRBV7-7 and TRBJ2-7; D ambiguous. CDR1 and CDR2 (germline): SSHAT, FNYEAQ (reference sequence). The CDR3 extends over 13 amino acids. This chain's CDR3 is CACSSTSSYEQYF. CDR3 DNA sequence: TGTGCTTGCAGCTCCACAAGCTCCTACGAGCAGTACTTT.

V and J are TRBV2 and TRBJ2-7; a possible D gene is TRBD2 (5 bases). CDR1 is SNHLY, CDR2 FYNNEI, per germline. V lost 5 bases and J lost 1, with 15 bases in between. The CDR3 is made up of 15 amino acids. CDR3 residues: CASSNGVVPSYEQYF. DNA for the CDR3: TGTGCCAGCAGTAACGGGGTGGTTCCGTCCTACGAGCAGTACTTC.

This chain uses TRBV2 with TRBJ2-5, with 7 bases lining up with TRBD2. There are 13 residues in the CDR3. J lost 2 bases, V lost 6 bases, and 3 bases had no gene match. In germline, CDR1 is SNHLY, CDR2 FYNNEI. CDR3 sequence: CASRPSGQETQYF. CDR3 DNA sequence: TGTGCCAGCAGACCTAGCGGACAAGAGACCCAGTACTTC.

In its sample, this clonotype was seen many times. CDR3 residues: CASSFRGSPYEQYF. The CDR3, as DNA: TGTGCCAGCAGCTTCAGGGGCAGCCCCTACGAGCAGTACTTC. The genes are TRBV7-8 and TRBJ2-7, with a possible D match to TRBD1 (6 bases). Germline values: CDR1 SGHVS, CDR2 FQNEAQ. Trimming took 3 bases from V and 2 from J, leaving 11 bases between them. The CDR3 runs 14 residues.

This chain uses TRBV4-3 with TRBJ2-3; the match to TRBD2 covers 10 bases. With 4 bases clipped from V and 3 bases from J, the junction kept 7 bases outside the gene matches. Germline V gene lookup returns CDR1 LGHNA and CDR2 YSLEER. This CDR3 spans 16 amino acids. The CDR3 sequence: CASSLGTSVLTDTQYF. CDR3 DNA: TGCGCCAGCAGCCTCGGGACTAGCGTCCTGACAGATACGCAGTATTTT.

J is TRBJ2-3 and V is TRBV7-2; no firm D call. Per germline, CDR1 SGHTA and CDR2 FQGNSA. Trimming took off 3 bases at V and 7 bases at J, with 5 bases between the two ends. The CDR3 covers 11 residues. The CDR3 sequence: CASSFRNTQYF. The CDR3 nucleotides read TGTGCCAGCAGCTTCCGTAATACGCAGTATTTT.

This clonotype has at least ten counts. The chain employs TRBV29-1 and TRBJ2-7; D unclear. Germline V gene data show CDR1 as SQVTM and CDR2 as ANQGSEA. Trimming took 0 bases from V and 2 from J, leaving 11 bases between them. The CDR3 consists of 14 residues. Here the CDR3 reads CSVEDWRQPYEQYF. CDR3 nucleotides: TGCAGCGTTGAAGACTGGCGGCAGCCCTACGAGCAGTACTTC.

This clonotype appeared a few times. V and J are TRBV7-2 and TRBJ2-7; no clear D. The CDR3 extends over 13 amino acids. Germline V gene lookup returns CDR1 SGHTA and CDR2 FQGNSA. Trimming removed 4 bases from V and 1 base from J, with 8 bases in between. As DNA, the CDR3 is TGTGCCAGCAGCTCGCCTACATCCTACGAGCAGTACTTC. This sequence encodes CASSSPTSYEQYF.

This chain connects TRBV20-1 to TRBJ2-7; the D gene is possibly TRBD2 (6 bases). Germline V lookup: CDR1 DFQATT, CDR2 SNEGSKA (reference sequence). The CDR3 sequence is 15 residues long. Trimming cost V 2 bases and J 1 base, with 15 bases left between them. CDR3 amino acids: CSARSGSSASYEQYF. The CDR3 DNA follows: TGCAGTGCTAGAAGTGGCTCTAGCGCATCCTACGAGCAGTACTTC.

The gene calls are TRBV2 and TRBJ2-1; the match to TRBD2 covers 7 bases. In germline, CDR1 is SNHLY, CDR2 FYNNEI. CDR3 length: 15 residues. Trimming took 6 bases from V and 4 from J; bases not matched to a gene: 9. In DNA form, the CDR3 reads TGTGCCAGCAGGGAGCTAGCGGACCTGTACAATGAGCAGTTCTTC. It encodes CASRELADLYNEQFF.

The chain uses TRBV10-3 and TRBJ2-1; D unresolved. Trimming took off 5 bases at V and 0 bases at J, with 8 bases between the two ends. Germline V gives CDR1 ENHRY, CDR2 SYGVKD. The CDR3 is made up of 14 amino acids. CDR3 sequence: CAISLGSSYNEQFF. The CDR3 DNA follows: TGTGCCATCAGTCTAGGTAGCTCCTACAATGAGCAGTTCTTC.

The V gene is TRBV12-3 or TRBV12-4, the J gene TRBJ2-7; 12 nucleotides align to TRBD1. The CDR3 length is 14 residues. The V gene end was trimmed by 4 bases and the J gene end by 5 bases; junction bases not matched to a gene: 3. The CDR3 reads CASSSGQGAHEQYF. For the CDR3, the DNA is TGTGCCAGCAGTTCGGGACAGGGGGCCCACGAGCAGTACTTC.